This T cell receptor (beta chain) is drawn from a study of Graves' ophthalmopathy and Graves' hyperthyroidism (dated by TCRdb to between 2017 and 2018). Context from the whole study: Peripheral blood was collected at initial diagnosis, prior to any treatment. To explore V-J signatures that distinguish ophthalmopathy from hyperthyroidism, a discovery set of 90 to 100 patients was enrolled, made up of 40 to 45 with ophthalmopathy and around 60 with stable hyperthyroidism. An independent validation cohort was composed of around 19 hyperthyroidism patients and some 16 patients who later progressed from hyperthyroidism to ophthalmopathy. TCR beta repertoire signatures were used to distinguish Graves' ophthalmopathy from Graves' hyperthyroidism and to predict progression to ophthalmopathy. In about six hyperthyroidism patients, T-cell repertoires of thyroid tissue and blood were compared. The approximately 90 discovery patients were divided at random into training and test sets in a 7:3 ratio. In total, 135 blood samples were TCR-sequenced: fewer than 50 ophthalmopathy, some 75 hyperthyroidism and some 17 hyperthyroidism-to-ophthalmopathy patients. Once sampling was done, hyperthyroidism patients were given methimazole at a starting dose of 30 mg daily, while ophthalmopathy patients were given high-dose intravenous methylprednisolone.

TCR beta CDR3 regions were amplified from RNA transcripts for repertoire sequencing. The first round was an RT-PCR using HTBI primers with the Qiagen OneStep RT-PCR kit, and this first round was followed by a second-round multiplex PCR, then size selection and purification. Sequencing of the libraries was carried out on an Illumina HiSeq2000 in paired-end mode with 100 bp reads. The authors' pipeline ran thus. SOAPnuke was used to process the reads, removing any read that contained adapters or uncalled bases, had a mean Phred below 15, or lacked an exact match to the constant primer or identifier. High-quality paired reads were merged with COPE v1.2.5. Each unique nucleotide sequence was treated as a clonotype, and MiTCR v1.1 was used to align the clonotypes to the IMGT TRB V, D and J references. Analysis was restricted to V-J combinations with a frequency above 0.0001, which covered roughly 99% of repertoires. For each V-J combination, a TCR clonal expansion and chaos score was defined as F50 clonal expansion divided by the chaos observed in the TCRdist matrix. Features were reduced by Welch's t-statistics and random forest to roughly 14 V-J combinations, which fed a naive Bayes classifier. The similarity between thyroid and blood repertoires was quantified using the Morisita-Horn index. TCRdb took the public reads, trimmed them with fastp at Q25, ran MiXCR for clone calling and kept in-frame beta chains. Every distinct CDR3 protein forms one entry, paired with its most common genes and DNA. None of the V and J calls come from the authors' own analysis; TCRdb made them. In all, the sample holds about 620,000 distinct CDR3 sequences, and roughly 20% of those were seen once. Of the sample, more than 5.5% is held by the ten largest clones.

Comments on this clonotype: The antigen it binds to is not known. No base quality information exists; no much larger clone differs at one position.

CDR1 LNHNV and CDR2 YYDKDF are derived from the germline V gene (reference sequence). The CDR3 runs 14 residues from the cysteine to the phenylalanine. Solely the CDR3 DNA is kept, with 42 bases framed from the first base. Trimming leaves V shorter by 5 bases and J shorter by 3 bases, with the junction holding 5 bases beyond the gene matches. Broader findings and caveats from the paper: In validation, the model predicted ophthalmopathy progression with 70.59% sensitivity and about 73% specificity; some 13 predicted patients were CT-confirmed with GO in a median of 6.5 months. Among expanded thyroid clonotypes with frequency above 0.001, most also showed up in blood, which suggests that blood repertoires may reflect the thyroid immune response. No statistical method was used to set the sample size in advance, and the investigators knew which group each participant was assigned to. The 13-signature model separated ophthalmopathy from stable hyperthyroidism with roughly 88% sensitivity and about 81% specificity in cross-validation, and 80%/75% in the test set.

A patient counted as having stable hyperthyroidism if there was no progression to ophthalmopathy within 18 months of follow-up. Hyperthyroidism patients were newly diagnosed, were aged 18 to 65 years, and had a disease duration under 2 months. Patients were excluded if they had other autoimmune diseases, uncontrolled infections, pregnancy or lactation. Clinical symptoms, serum thyroxine, TRAb, thyroid ultrasound and orbital computed tomography were used for diagnosis. PBMCs were isolated from about 9 ml of fresh peripheral blood by Ficoll-Paque density gradient centrifugation. Total RNA was extracted with Trizol reagent and quality-checked on an Agilent 2100 Bioanalyzer.

The sequenced sample was peripheral blood. This TCR was recovered from a woman aged 18 to 35 with stable Graves' hyperthyroidism. Some clones in this sample may be carry-over from other donors' samples. Donor details come from another sample of the same person, matched by shared clones. The chain employs TRBV15 and TRBJ2-5; the central 8 bases match TRBD1. CDR3 reads: CATSGRGLEETQYF. The nucleotides read TGTGCCACCAGCGGCAGGGGGCTCGAAGAGACCCAGTACTTC.